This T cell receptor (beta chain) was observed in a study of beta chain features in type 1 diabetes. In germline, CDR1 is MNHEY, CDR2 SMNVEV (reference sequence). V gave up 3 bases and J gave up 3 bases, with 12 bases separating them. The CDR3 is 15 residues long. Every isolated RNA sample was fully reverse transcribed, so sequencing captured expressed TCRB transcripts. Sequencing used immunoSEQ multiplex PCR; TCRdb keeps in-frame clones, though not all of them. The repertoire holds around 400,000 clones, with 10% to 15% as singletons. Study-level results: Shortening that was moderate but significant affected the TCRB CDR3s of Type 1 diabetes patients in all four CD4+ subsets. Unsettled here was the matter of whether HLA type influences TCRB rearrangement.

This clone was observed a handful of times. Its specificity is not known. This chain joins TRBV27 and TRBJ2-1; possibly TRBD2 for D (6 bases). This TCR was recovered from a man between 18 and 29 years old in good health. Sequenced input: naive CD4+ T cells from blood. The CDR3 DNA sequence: TGTGCCAGCAGTTTTCAAAGCGGGCGCTACAATGAGCAGTTCTTC. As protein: CASSFQSGRYNEQFF.